This entry features one TCR beta chain sequence. Its recognized antigen is unknown. Base qualities are not provided; no much larger clone lies one nucleotide away. This record comes from a study of technical replicates of blood from several donors (TCRdb year 2017). Libraries were constructed by the immunoSEQ multiplex PCR assay. Entries here come from immuneACCESS through TCRdb and include only in-frame sequences with V and J called. Some clones fail to appear in such tables; in the studies checked, an unresolved V gene covers under half of the shortfall, and the cause of the remainder is unknown. The sample table contains 60,000 to 85,000 clones; only one count was recorded for roughly 92% of them. The biggest ten clones account for about 0.35% of the sample. Reading the germline V gene gives CDR1 MNHEY and CDR2 SVGAGI. V has 6 bases trimmed and J has 4 bases trimmed; junction bases matching no gene number 3. There are 13 amino acids in the CDR3, from cysteine to phenylalanine inclusive. The CDR3 DNA has 39 bases and is translated from base 1.

Sequenced sample: T cells isolated from PBMCs. The V and J genes are TRBV6-5 and TRBJ1-5, and 7 bases in between align with TRBD1. The clonotype was recovered from a human donor in good health. The nucleotides are TGTGCCAGCAGAGCGACAGGGAATCAGCCCCAGCATTTT. This sequence encodes CASRATGNQPQHF.